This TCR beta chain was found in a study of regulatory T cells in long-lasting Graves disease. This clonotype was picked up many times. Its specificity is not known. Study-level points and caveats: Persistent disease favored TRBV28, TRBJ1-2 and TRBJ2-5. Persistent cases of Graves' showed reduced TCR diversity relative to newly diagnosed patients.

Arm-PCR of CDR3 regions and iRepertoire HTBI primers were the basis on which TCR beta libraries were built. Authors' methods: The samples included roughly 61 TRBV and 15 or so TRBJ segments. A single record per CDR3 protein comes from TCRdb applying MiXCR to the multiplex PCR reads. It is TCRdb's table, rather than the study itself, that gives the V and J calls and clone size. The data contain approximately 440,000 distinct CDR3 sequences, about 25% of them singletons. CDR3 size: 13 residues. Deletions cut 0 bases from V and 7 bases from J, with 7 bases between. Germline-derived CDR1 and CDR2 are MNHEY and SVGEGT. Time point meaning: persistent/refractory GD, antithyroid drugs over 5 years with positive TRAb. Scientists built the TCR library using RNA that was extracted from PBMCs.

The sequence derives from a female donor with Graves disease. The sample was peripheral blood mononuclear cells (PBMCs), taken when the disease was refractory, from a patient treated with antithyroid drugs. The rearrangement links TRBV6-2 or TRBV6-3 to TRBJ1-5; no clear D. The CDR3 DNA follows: TGTGCCAGCAGTTACTCTGGGGTCCAGCCCCAGCATTTT. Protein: CASSYSGVQPQHF.